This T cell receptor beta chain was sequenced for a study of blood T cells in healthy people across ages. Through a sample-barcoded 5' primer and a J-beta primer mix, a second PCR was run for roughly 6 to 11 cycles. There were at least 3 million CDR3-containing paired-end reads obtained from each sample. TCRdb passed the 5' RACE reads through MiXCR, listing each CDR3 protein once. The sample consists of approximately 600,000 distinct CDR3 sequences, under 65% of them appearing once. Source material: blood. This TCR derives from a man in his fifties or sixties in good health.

The CDR3 DNA reads TGTGCCAGCAGCCAAGCGGTCGGTGGCGGGGAAGAGACCCAGTACTTC. This translates into CASSQAVGGGEETQYF. The gene calls are TRBV3-1 and TRBJ2-5; D is possibly TRBD2 (6 bases). Trimming left V 1 base short and J 3 bases short, with 15 bases between. This CDR3 comprises 16 residues. Germline-derived CDR1 and CDR2 are LGHDT and YNNKEL (reference sequence).